A selection of T cell receptor beta chains follows, all from one sample in a study of blood T cell repertoires in COVID-19. Profiling relied on immunoSEQ multiplex PCR, and the TCRdb table lists in-frame clones only, not all of them. The table records 70,000 to 90,000 clones, less than 90% of them present only once. Sequenced material: peripheral blood. The receptor set was obtained from a man at least 80 years old with COVID-19, enrolled during active disease. CDR3s include the opening cysteine and the closing phenylalanine or tryptophan. D genes are given only for firm matches. Only part of the rows carry a size: once, few, many, or a class if the clone is expanded.

>TRBJ2-7|.|TRBD1|TRBV11-2
CASSLGQGAYEQYF
TGTGCCAGCAGCTTAGGACAGGGTGCCTACGAGCAGTACTTC
>TRBJ2-2|.|TRBD2|TRBV18
CASSPQSTSGTGELFF
TGTGCCAGCTCACCACAGTCCACTAGCGGGACCGGGGAGCTGTTTTTT
>TRBJ2-7|.|.|TRBV5-1
CASSLEGWGMAGEQYF
TGCGCCAGCAGCTTGGAGGGGTGGGGCATGGCGGGGGAGCAGTACTTC
>TRBJ1-1|.|.|TRBV7-2
CASSLGTGIGTEAFF
TGTGCCAGCAGCTTAGGTACAGGGATCGGCACTGAAGCTTTCTTT
>TRBJ2-5|.|.|TRBV6-1
CASSEAAGHEQETQYF
TGTGCCAGCAGTGAAGCGGCAGGGCACGAACAAGAGACCCAGTACTTC
>TRBJ2-1|.|TRBD1|TRBV7-8
CASSSIFRTGDNEQFF
TGTGCCAGCAGCTCAATCTTCCGGACAGGGGACAATGAGCAGTTCTTC
>TRBJ1-1|.|.|TRBV7-2
CASSALGGDTEAFF
TGTGCCAGCAGCGCGCTCGGAGGAGACACTGAAGCTTTCTTT
>TRBJ1-2|.|.|TRBV5-5
CASSNNYGYTF
TGTGCCAGCAGCAACAATTACGGCTACACCTTC
>TRBJ1-2|.|.|TRBV5-5
CASSRDTGGYGYTF
TGTGCCAGCAGCCGAGATACAGGTGGCTATGGCTACACCTTC
>TRBJ1-1|.|TRBD1|TRBV6-5
CASSYSTGAGTEAFF
TGTGCCAGCAGTTACTCAACAGGGGCGGGGACTGAAGCTTTCTTT
>TRBJ2-6|.|.|TRBV5-4
CASSLPGSSGANVLTF
TGTGCCAGCAGCTTACCCGGGAGCTCTGGGGCCAACGTCCTGACTTTC
>TRBJ1-1|.|TRBD1|TRBV7-2
CASSRTGGNTEAFF
TGTGCCAGCAGCCGGACAGGGGGGAACACTGAAGCTTTCTTT
>TRBJ2-3|.|TRBD2|TRBV11-2
CASRTGGGISTDTQYF
TGTGCCAGCAGGACGGGAGGGGGGATTTCCACAGATACGCAGTATTTT
>TRBJ1-2|.|TRBD1|TRBV7-2
CASSLNRGLSYTF
TGTGCCAGCAGCTTAAACAGGGGGTTAAGCTACACCTTC
>TRBJ2-2|.|TRBD1|TRBV5-4
CASRPRDRDPGELFF
TGTGCCAGCAGACCCCGGGACAGGGACCCCGGGGAGCTGTTTTTT
>TRBJ1-1|.|.|TRBV18
CASSPPQTNTEAFF
TGTGCCAGCTCACCACCGCAGACTAACACTGAAGCTTTCTTT
>TRBJ2-2|.|.|TRBV9
CASSVKNTGELFF
TGTGCCAGCAGCGTCAAGAACACCGGGGAGCTGTTTTTT
>TRBJ1-4|.|TRBD1|TRBV4-1
CASSQDREQGNEKLFF
TGCGCCAGCAGCCAAGATCGGGAACAGGGGAATGAAAAACTGTTTTTT
>TRBJ1-2|.|.|TRBV28
CASGLWGGQGNGYTF
TGTGCCAGCGGCCTCTGGGGGGGGCAGGGCAATGGCTACACCTTC
>TRBJ1-1|.|TRBD1|TRBV6-2/TRBV6-3
CASSLDRGTEAFF
TGTGCCAGCAGTTTGGACAGGGGCACTGAAGCTTTCTTT
>TRBJ1-1|.|.|TRBV19
CASSHRARYTEAFF
TGTGCCAGTAGTCACAGGGCTCGGTACACTGAAGCTTTCTTT
>TRBJ2-7|.|.|TRBV6-5
CASSPHVLGGYEQYF
TGTGCCAGCAGTCCTCACGTCCTGGGGGGCTACGAGCAGTACTTC
>TRBJ2-5|.|TRBD2|TRBV12-3/TRBV12-4
CASSSTSGETQYF
TGTGCCAGCAGCTCTACTAGCGGGGAGACCCAGTACTTC
>TRBJ1-2|.|.|TRBV5-5
CASTAGAYGYTF
TGTGCCAGCACCGCGGGGGCCTATGGCTACACCTTC
>TRBJ2-3|.|.|TRBV5-1
CASSLAPGGGTDTQYF
TGCGCCAGCAGCTTGGCCCCTGGCGGAGGCACAGATACGCAGTATTTT
>TRBJ1-2|.|.|TRBV13
CASSLGSRDYGYTF
TGTGCCAGCAGCTTAGGCTCGCGGGACTATGGCTACACCTTC
>TRBJ1-2|once|TRBD1|TRBV19
CASSTSGRGYGYTF
TGTGCCAGTAGTACCTCCGGCAGGGGGTATGGCTACACCTTC
>TRBJ1-2|.|TRBD1|TRBV19
CASSITGGASGYTF
TGTGCCAGTAGTATAACAGGGGGCGCGTCTGGCTACACCTTC
>TRBJ1-5|.|TRBD1|TRBV19
CASSVDRDQPQHF
TGTGCCAGTAGTGTCGACAGGGATCAGCCCCAGCATTTT
>TRBJ2-3|.|TRBD1|TRBV10-2
CASSAGTGTYTDTQYF
TGCGCCAGCAGTGCCGGGACAGGGACGTACACAGATACGCAGTATTTT
>TRBJ2-7|.|.|TRBV18
CASSYLTRDEQYF
TGTGCCAGCTCATACCTTACTAGAGACGAGCAGTACTTC
>TRBJ1-1|.|.|TRBV11-1
CASSKGGGRITEAFF
TGTGCCAGCAGCAAAGGGGGTGGGCGGATCACTGAAGCTTTCTTT
>TRBJ1-6|.|TRBD1|TRBV6-5
CASSGQGNSPLHF
TGTGCCAGCTCTGGACAGGGTAATTCACCCCTCCACTTT
>TRBJ1-1|few|.|TRBV11-2
CASSAGILNTEAFF
TGTGCCAGCAGCGCCGGGATACTGAACACTGAAGCTTTCTTT
>TRBJ1-3|few|.|TRBV3-1/TRBV3-2
CARGHGYTIYF
TGTGCCAGGGGGCATGGATACACCATATATTTT
>TRBJ1-4|.|.|TRBV10-1
CAGGCREKKEKLFF
TGCGCCGGGGGGTGCCGAGAGAAGAAGGAAAAACTGTTTTTT
>TRBJ1-3|few|TRBD1|TRBV5-1
CASSITGGEGVGNTIYF
TGCGCCAGCAGCATAACAGGGGGCGAAGGGGTTGGAAACACCATATATTTT
>TRBJ1-1|.|TRBD1|TRBV6-6
CASSYPGQANTEAFF
TGTGCCAGCAGTTACCCCGGACAGGCGAACACTGAAGCTTTCTTT
>TRBJ1-5|.|TRBD1|TRBV19
CASSTIDRGRQPQHF
TGTGCCAGTAGTACCATCGACAGGGGGCGGCAGCCCCAGCATTTT
>TRBJ1-1|.|TRBD1|TRBV7-8
CASSAGQGVNTEAFF
TGTGCCAGCAGCGCCGGGCAGGGGGTGAACACTGAAGCTTTCTTT
>TRBJ1-2|.|.|TRBV9
CASSVSSGQGYGYTF
TGTGCCAGCAGCGTGTCTTCAGGGCAAGGCTATGGCTACACCTTC
>TRBJ2-7|.|.|TRBV7-9
CASSLTGETYEQYF
TGTGCCAGCAGCTTAACAGGCGAGACCTACGAGCAGTACTTC
>TRBJ1-5|once|.|TRBV6-5
CASSQGWGSNQPQHF
TGTGCCAGCAGCCAGGGTTGGGGTAGCAATCAGCCCCAGCATTTT
>TRBJ2-7|medium-sized|.|TRBV5-6
CASSLALQGLQSYEQYF
TGTGCCAGCAGCTTGGCCCTCCAGGGGTTGCAGTCCTACGAGCAGTACTTC